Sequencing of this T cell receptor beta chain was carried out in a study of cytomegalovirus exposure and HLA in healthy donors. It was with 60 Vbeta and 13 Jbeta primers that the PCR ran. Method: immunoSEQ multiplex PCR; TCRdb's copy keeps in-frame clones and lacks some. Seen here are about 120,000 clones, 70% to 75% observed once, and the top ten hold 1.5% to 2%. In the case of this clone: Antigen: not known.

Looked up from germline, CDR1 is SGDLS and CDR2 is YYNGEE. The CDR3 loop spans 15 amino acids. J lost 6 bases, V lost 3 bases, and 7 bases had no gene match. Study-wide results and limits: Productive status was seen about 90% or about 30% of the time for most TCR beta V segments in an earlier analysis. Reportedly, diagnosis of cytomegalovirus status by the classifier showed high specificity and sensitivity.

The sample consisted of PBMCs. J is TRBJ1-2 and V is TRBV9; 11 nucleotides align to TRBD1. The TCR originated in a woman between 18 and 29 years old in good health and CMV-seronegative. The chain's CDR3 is CASSDRTGGVDGYTF. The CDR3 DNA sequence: TGTGCCAGCAGCGACCGGACAGGGGGCGTTGATGGCTACACCTTC.